One and the same sample provided the 24 T cell receptor beta chains below, sequenced in a study of vaccination effects on CD4 cells after COVID-19. For these receptors, no antigen is known. Some clones are missing from TCRdb's copy, which holds only in-frame ones; the method was immunoSEQ multiplex PCR. The repertoire holds tens of thousands of clones, 73% seen once, with 5% in the top ten. ViraFEST assay sequencing came after antigen-specific CD4+ T cells were expanded with viral peptide pools. With around ten days of culture completed, CD4+ T cells were isolated. Testing of the vaccine recipients showed negative nucleocapsid antibodies and no prior SARS-CoV-2 infection. Sequencing used CD4+ T cells from PBMCs cultured with SARS-CoV-2 spike peptides, obtained before COVID-19 vaccination. Receptors were obtained from a human donor who received a COVID-19 vaccine.

The chain recombines TRBV7-9 with TRBJ1-2; 9 bases align to TRBD1. The trim removed 5 bases at V and 2 bases at J, leaving 3 bases unmatched. Germline CDR1 reads SEHNR; CDR2 reads FQNEAQ (reference sequence). The CDR3 has 14 residues. The CDR3 protein is CASSRTGDNYGYTF. CDR3 coding DNA: TGTGCCAGCAGCCGGACAGGGGACAACTATGGCTACACCTTC.

This CDR3 reads CASSLDGGTNYGYTF. CDR3 in DNA: TGCGCCAGCAGCTTGGATGGAGGGACTAACTATGGCTACACCTTC. The V and J genes are TRBV5-1 and TRBJ1-2; D unresolved. Trimming removed 0 bases from V and 0 bases from J, with 9 bases in between. This CDR3 contains 15 residues. Germline loops: CDR1 SGHRS, CDR2 YFSETQ.

The J gene is TRBJ1-3, the V gene TRBV4-1; D perhaps matches TRBD1 (5 bases). The CDR3 is made up of 18 amino acids. Trimming removed 1 base at V and 2 bases at J, with 18 bases between. Germline-derived CDR1 and CDR2 are MGHRA and YSYEKL. CDR3 bases: TGCGCCAGCAGCCAAGCGGTTGTCTTCGGGGCAGCTGGAAACACCATATATTTT. Translated: CASSQAVVFGAAGNTIYF.

This sequence joins TRBV18 and TRBJ2-7; 7 nucleotides match TRBD2. The V gene's germline CDR1 is KGHSH and CDR2 LQKENI. The length of the CDR3 is 13 residues. V shed 8 bases and J 3 bases; nucleotides not matched to a gene: 7. The CDR3 loop reads CASRIPGGYEQYF. The CDR3 DNA is TGTGCCAGCCGCATCCCGGGGGGCTACGAGCAGTACTTC.

V is TRBV2 and J is TRBJ1-3; D not resolved. Germline CDR1 is SNHLY and CDR2 is FYNNEI. The CDR3 consists of 12 residues. The V end was cut by 5 bases, the J end by 4 bases, with 6 bases between. CDR3 in DNA: TGTGCCAGCAGTCCGGGGGGAAACACCATATATTTT. Translation gives CASSPGGNTIYF.

This chain joins TRBV24-1 and TRBJ2-1; 11 bases line up with TRBD1. From germline, CDR1 is KGHDR and CDR2 SFDVKD. The CDR3 sequence is 15 residues long. V trimming: 8 bases; J trimming: 2 bases; junction bases outside the gene matches: 4. Here the CDR3 reads CATMGQGVPYNEQFF. For the CDR3, the DNA is TGTGCCACCATGGGACAGGGGGTGCCCTACAATGAGCAGTTCTTC.

The chain couples TRBV19 to TRBJ1-1, with TRBD1 identical over 7 bases. J gave up 7 bases and V 4 bases, and 12 bases lay outside the gene matches. Germline CDR1 and CDR2: LNHDA and SQIVND (reference sequence). The length of the CDR3 is 15 residues. CDR3 bases: TGTGCCAGTAGTACCCGCGGGCAGGGGGTTGGTGAAGCTTTCTTT. Translating gives CASSTRGQGVGEAFF.

The V and J genes are TRBV27 and TRBJ1-5; D is unresolved. Per the germline V gene, CDR1 is MNHEY and CDR2 is SMNVEV (reference sequence). The CDR3 contains 13 residues. V was cut by 2 bases and J by 5 bases, with 7 bases left in between. The CDR3 protein is CASSLMLHQPQHF. The CDR3 coding sequence is TGTGCCAGCAGTTTAATGTTACATCAGCCCCAGCATTTT.

V is TRBV6-5 and J is TRBJ2-7, with 9 positions matching TRBD2. The CDR3 totals 16 residues. CDR1 MNHEY and CDR2 SVGAGI come from the germline V gene. The V and J ends lost 2 bases and 6 bases, in that order; junction bases with no gene match: 11. For the CDR3, the DNA is TGTGCCAGCAGTTACGGGAGTAGCGGGAGTATTTCCGAGCAGTACTTC. This gives the protein CASSYGSSGSISEQYF.

This chain joins TRBV19 and TRBJ2-1; TRBD2 agrees at 10 bases. The germline CDR1 and CDR2 sequences are LNHDA and SQIVND (reference sequence). Losses at the gene ends were 6 bases for V and 3 bases for J; bases not matched to a gene: 5. CDR3 length: 15 residues. The CDR3 is CASRPGLASYNEQFF. In DNA form, the CDR3 reads TGTGCCAGTAGACCGGGACTAGCGAGCTACAATGAGCAGTTCTTC.

The chain employs TRBV4-1 and TRBJ1-2; possible D gene TRBD1, 6 bases. V lost 0 bases and J lost 8, with 22 bases in between. The CDR3 is made up of 17 amino acids. Germline V CDR1 and CDR2: MGHRA, YSYEKL. This chain's CDR3 is CASSQERGRAEEAGYTF. CDR3 sequence (DNA): TGCGCCAGCAGCCAAGAACGGGGGCGGGCTGAGGAGGCCGGCTACACCTTC.

V and J are TRBV4-2 and TRBJ1-5; D not resolved. Trimming cost V 3 bases and J 6 bases, with 9 bases left between them. This CDR3 has 13 residues. Germline V CDR1 and CDR2: LGHNA, YNFKEQ. CDR3 nucleotide sequence: TGTGCCAGCAGCCAGCTTATCGGTCAGCCCCAGCATTTT. Its protein is CASSQLIGQPQHF.

The chain is built from TRBV3-1 (or the pseudogene TRBV3-2) and TRBJ1-2; D is perhaps TRBD1 (5 bases). V was pared by 0 bases and J by 5 bases, with 19 bases between. CDR1 and CDR2 from the germline V gene are LGHDT and YNNKEL (reference sequence). The CDR3 loop spans 17 amino acids. CDR3 residues: CASSQDLRGQGRYGYTF. DNA of the CDR3: TGTGCCAGCAGCCAAGATCTTAGGGGCCAGGGAAGGTATGGCTACACCTTC.

This clone has only a few counts. The chain recombines TRBV25-1 with TRBJ2-3; D is unclear. Germline CDR1 and CDR2: MGHDK and SYGVNS. The ends were cut back, 5 bases at V and 3 bases at J, with 12 bases in the middle. The length of the CDR3 is 14 residues. CDR3 bases: TGTGCCAGCAGTCCCGGCGGTAGTACAGATACGCAGTATTTT. The encoded protein is CASSPGGSTDTQYF.

A few counts support this clone. CDR3 region: CASSQTLREGGQYF. The CDR3 region has the DNA TGTGCCAGCAGCCAGACTCTGAGGGAGGGTGGGCAGTACTTC. V and J are TRBV3-1 (or the pseudogene TRBV3-2) and TRBJ2-7; 7 bases fit TRBD2. The germline V gene has CDR1 LGHDT and CDR2 YNNKEL (reference sequence). Trimming cost V 3 bases and J 9 bases; bases outside gene matches: 11. The CDR3 runs 14 residues.

The chain links TRBV5-1 to TRBJ2-1, with a tentative D call TRBD2 (5 bases). Germline V gene data show CDR1 as SGHRS and CDR2 as YFSETQ. The CDR3 is 13 amino acids. With 1 base removed from V and 3 bases from J, the gap between germline ends came to 5 bases. DNA for the CDR3: TGCGCCAGCAGCTTGACTAGCTACAATGAGCAGTTCTTC. Translating it yields CASSLTSYNEQFF.

The gene calls are TRBV5-6 and TRBJ2-6; D is tentatively TRBD1 or TRBD2 (6 bases each). CDR1 and CDR2 (germline): SGHDT, YYEEEE. V lost 2 bases, J lost 0 bases, and 9 bases lay in between. The CDR3 consists of 16 residues. The CDR3 reads CASSLQGLSGANVLTF. The CDR3 DNA sequence: TGTGCCAGCAGCTTACAGGGACTCTCTGGGGCCAACGTCCTGACTTTC.

The V call is TRBV19, the J call TRBJ1-1; D unclear. V lost 3 bases to trimming and J lost 10 bases, with 12 bases between them. In germline, CDR1 is LNHDA, CDR2 SQIVND (reference sequence). This CDR3 is 12 amino acids long. CDR3 loop: CASSIEQRGAFF. DNA for the CDR3: TGTGCCAGTAGTATTGAACAGCGCGGAGCTTTCTTT.

The genes are TRBV6-1 and TRBJ1-1; 7 nucleotides line up with TRBD1. The CDR3 spans 14 residues. The trim removed 1 base at V and 9 bases at J, leaving 8 bases unmatched. CDR1 MNHNS and CDR2 SASEGT come from the germline V gene. The CDR3 DNA sequence: TGTGCCAGCAGTGAAGGGAGATCAGGGGGGAAAGCTTTCTTT. This codes for CASSEGRSGGKAFF.

This chain joins TRBV4-1 and TRBJ1-2, with TRBD1 as a possible D gene (6 bases). The CDR3 length is 15 residues. CDR1 is MGHRA, CDR2 YSYEKL, per germline. Trimming cost V 1 base and J 4 bases, with 13 bases left between them. For the CDR3, the DNA is TGCGCCAGCAGCCAAGGCGGAGGGGGGACCTATGGCTACACCTTC. Encoded protein: CASSQGGGGTYGYTF.

The V and J genes are TRBV5-8 and TRBJ2-3; the match to TRBD2 covers 14 bases. This CDR3 has 17 amino acids. Trimming took 4 bases from V and 4 from J; bases not matched to a gene: 8. In germline, CDR1 is SGHTS, CDR2 YDEGEE. The chain's CDR3 is CASSPGLAGGGADTQYF. The CDR3 bases are TGTGCCAGCAGCCCCGGACTAGCGGGGGGTGGGGCAGATACGCAGTATTTT.

The chain joins TRBV7-9 to TRBJ2-3; 8 nucleotides match TRBD1. Germline loops: CDR1 SEHNR, CDR2 FQNEAQ (reference sequence). The CDR3 covers 14 residues. The V gene end was trimmed by 8 bases and the J gene end by 4 bases; junction bases not matched to a gene: 8. The chain's CDR3 is CASRPRGPADTQYF. The DNA of the CDR3 is TGTGCCAGCCGACCCAGGGGGCCCGCAGATACGCAGTATTTT.

This chain links TRBV5-1 with TRBJ1-2; maybe TRBD1 (6 bases). The V and J ends lost 0 bases and 2 bases respectively, with 14 bases between them. CDR3 size: 16 residues. From germline, CDR1 is SGHRS and CDR2 YFSETQ. CDR3 residues: CASSLAGQPENYGYTF. The CDR3 DNA sequence: TGCGCCAGCAGCTTGGCCGGACAGCCTGAGAACTATGGCTACACCTTC.

In this sample, this clone turned up once. The chain joins TRBV5-6 to TRBJ1-6; D is perhaps TRBD1 (5 bases). The CDR3 loop spans 16 amino acids. Between the trimmed V and J ends, which lost 1 base and 0 bases, there was a span of 8 bases. The germline V gene has CDR1 SGHDT and CDR2 YYEEEE. CDR3 amino acids: CASSLWGSSYNSPLHF. The CDR3 DNA sequence: TGTGCCAGCAGCTTGTGGGGGAGCTCCTATAATTCACCCCTCCACTTT.